Listed below are T cell receptor beta chains from one sample, sequenced in a study of shared clonotypes between healthy human individuals. Clones were read by immunoSEQ multiplex PCR, and TCRdb kept only the in-frame ones, dropping some. The table records 780,000 or so clones, 72% of them present only once. What was sequenced was memory CD4+ T cells sorted from blood. These receptors were taken from a woman aged 25-40 years in good health. Both conserved end residues are part of each CDR3. Fields, in order: V gene, CDR3 length, J gene, D gene, CDR3 protein. The D gene is left open where the match is weak.

TRBV7-9	14	TRBJ1-1	NA	CASSLDGLGTGTFF
TRBV7-6	13	TRBJ2-2	TRBD2	CASSLGGTGELFF
TRBV11-3	14	TRBJ1-1	NA	CASSREGGNTEAFF
TRBV5-1	17	TRBJ2-1	TRBD2	CASSILGTSGTNNEQFF
TRBV28	15	TRBJ2-2	TRBD2	CASSAGGPGTGELFF
TRBV10-3	13	TRBJ2-7	NA	CATQRQGKSEQYF
TRBV6-1	16	TRBJ1-5	NA	CASSEYYLASNQPQHF
TRBV6-6	15	TRBJ2-5	NA	CASSPSPWGQETQYF
TRBV10-3	13	TRBJ2-1	TRBD2	CASSGSNEDEQFF
TRBV5-1	17	TRBJ2-3	TRBD2	CASSFRTSGSGSDTQYF
TRBV5-8	15	TRBJ1-5	NA	CASSLGGLSNQPQHF
TRBV6-5	14	TRBJ2-5	NA	CASSTAGRQETQYF
TRBV27	14	TRBJ2-7	TRBD2	CASSSSWGRGVQYF
TRBV6-4	14	TRBJ2-6	NA	CASSFSSGANVLTF
TRBV27	13	TRBJ1-1	NA	CASSLRQSTEAFF
TRBV4-1	15	TRBJ1-4	TRBD1	CASSQHGTGDEKLFF
TRBV5-5	16	TRBJ2-7	TRBD2	CASSLGLAGWSFEQYF
TRBV7-2	14	TRBJ1-4	NA	CASSRSWANEKLFF
TRBV5-1	15	TRBJ2-7	TRBD1	CASSLDDRAVYEQYF
TRBV28	15	TRBJ1-3	NA	CASIPEWGSGNTIYF
TRBV5-4	14	TRBJ1-1	NA	CASSLRLPNTEAFF
TRBV11-1	14	TRBJ2-7	TRBD1	CASTPQRDSYEQYF
TRBV5-1	14	TRBJ2-1	NA	CASSFDEGYNEQFF
TRBV11-2	16	TRBJ2-6	NA	CASSLLGAYGANVLTF
TRBV9	16	TRBJ2-2	NA	CASSVDAPGGTGELFF
TRBV23-1	17	TRBJ2-7	TRBD2	CASSKKGGLAGGDEQYF
TRBV4-1	12	TRBJ2-3	NA	CASSHYGGPQYF
TRBV4-1	15	TRBJ2-7	TRBD2	CASSPTSVTPYEQYF
TRBV7-9	18	TRBJ2-1	NA	CASSLANLKGRRGDEQFF
TRBV5-1	16	TRBJ1-1	NA	CASSGIRDGAQTEAFF
TRBV11-2	12	TRBJ2-5	NA	CASRDPGETQYF
TRBV2	12	TRBJ1-1	TRBD1	CASDRVGTEAFF
TRBV9	14	TRBJ1-2	NA	CASSLGGLNYGYTF
TRBV11-2	15	TRBJ2-1	TRBD2	CASSLRLAGSNEQFF
TRBV29-1	13	TRBJ1-1	TRBD1	CSANRGTNTEAFF
TRBV9	14	TRBJ2-3	NA	CASAPGTSPDTQYF
TRBV5-1	14	TRBJ2-5	TRBD2	CASSLGTSGQTQYF
TRBV2	13	TRBJ2-7	TRBD2	CASIGTSFYEQYF
TRBV2	16	TRBJ2-7	TRBD2	CASSPLGGGGVYEQYF
TRBV5-1	14	TRBJ2-1	NA	CASSLGDTRNEQFF
TRBV6-4	15	TRBJ1-6	TRBD1	CASRTQGADSSPLHF
TRBV4-1	19	TRBJ1-4	NA	CASSQAGPGHQSYDEKLFF
TRBV9	13	TRBJ2-3	NA	CASQGRSTDTQYF
TRBV5-4	18	TRBJ2-3	TRBD2	CASSLRLAGGGGTDTQYF
TRBV5-1	12	TRBJ1-2	NA	CASSRGADGYTF
TRBV9	13	TRBJ2-3	NA	CASSGGPPDTQYF
TRBV6-5	15	TRBJ2-5	NA	CASSYWHRGQETQYF
TRBV2	14	TRBJ2-2	NA	CASRDSPKTGELFF
TRBV2	17	TRBJ2-4	NA	CASKISGQTDIKNIQYF
TRBV18	14	TRBJ2-5	NA	CASSPQRREETQYF
TRBV29-1	14	TRBJ2-7	TRBD1	CSVRQYRGAYEQYF
TRBV18	14	TRBJ2-5	NA	CASSRNSDLETQYF
TRBV5-1	15	TRBJ2-5	NA	CASSLQGRTQETQYF
TRBV28	16	TRBJ2-2	TRBD2	CASSLGAGGLTGELFF